This note documents a single TCR beta chain sequence. Its antigen is as yet unknown. This sample stems from a study of cytomegalovirus exposure and HLA in healthy donors. The PCR used 60 Vbeta and 13 Jbeta primers. The data were produced by immunoSEQ multiplex PCR, yet TCRdb's version contains in-frame clones alone and is incomplete. The sample includes roughly 180,000 clones, over 70% of them seen just once. Study-level findings and limits: What was likely a sequencing artifact was a cluster of highly shared sequence variants. Common viral pathogens were later found to be apparently linked to several of the most significant clusters.

V trimming: 0 bases; J trimming: 0 bases; junction bases outside the gene matches: 5. Germline V CDR1 and CDR2: SGDLS, YYNGEE. The CDR3 has 17 amino acids. The specimen was PBMCs. The chain is built from TRBV9 and TRBJ2-1, with 8 bases matching TRBD2. The sequence was obtained from a woman aged 25 to 39 in good health and CMV-seropositive. CDR3 residues: CASSVGLALSSYNEQFF. As DNA, the CDR3 is TGTGCCAGCAGCGTAGGACTAGCGCTGAGCTCCTACAATGAGCAGTTCTTC.